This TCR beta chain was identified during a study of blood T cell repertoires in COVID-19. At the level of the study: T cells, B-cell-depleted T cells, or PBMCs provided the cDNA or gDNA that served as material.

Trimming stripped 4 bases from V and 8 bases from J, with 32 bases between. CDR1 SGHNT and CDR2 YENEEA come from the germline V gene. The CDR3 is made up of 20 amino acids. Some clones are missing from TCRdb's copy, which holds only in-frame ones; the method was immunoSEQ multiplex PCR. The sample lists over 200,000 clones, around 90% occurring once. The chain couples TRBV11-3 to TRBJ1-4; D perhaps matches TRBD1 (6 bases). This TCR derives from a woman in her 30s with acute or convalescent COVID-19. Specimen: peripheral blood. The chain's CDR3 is CASSSINHTTSGGVGEKLFF. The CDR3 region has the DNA TGTGCCAGCAGCTCGATTAATCATACCACCTCTGGGGGCGTAGGGGAAAAACTGTTTTTT.